This T cell receptor (beta chain) derives from a study of T cell changes during pregnancy in multiple sclerosis. Germline V lookup: CDR1 MDHEN, CDR2 SYDVKM. V dropped 2 bases and J dropped 4 bases, with 8 bases sitting between them. This CDR3 spans 13 amino acids. Clones were sequenced by immunoSEQ multiplex PCR, and TCRdb holds only the in-frame ones, with some missing. Altogether just over 40,000 clones are present, about 87% being singletons, with the ten largest covering roughly 5%. The clonotype comes from a female donor in good health, enrolled as a control in a pregnancy study. This material consisted of peripheral blood, taken in the first trimester of pregnancy. V is TRBV28 and J is TRBJ2-5, with a weak D call TRBD1 (5 bases). DNA of the CDR3: TGTGCCAGCAGTTTACCAGGGCCAGAGACCCAGTACTTC. Its translation: CASSLPGPETQYF.